The T cell receptor (beta chain) described here comes from a study of T cells after yellow fever vaccination (dated 2019 in TCRdb). Broadly, across the study: The SMART-Seq v4 Ultra Low Input RNA kit was used to prepare libraries from fractions with low cell numbers. To follow T-cell clones before and after primary and booster YFV17D yellow fever vaccination, bulk TCR alpha and beta repertoires were sequenced over time. The cohort comprised two healthy male donors, one aged 18 to 30 and one aged 30 to 39 years. Bulk PBMC replicates and cell subsets were isolated from blood drawn at multiple timepoints before and after both primary and secondary immunization. The study at large found these results: Because abundant contaminating clonotypes from the bulk population could be contained in FACS-sorted repertoires, computational filtering was required. Compared with the primary T-cell response, the secondary T-cell response was weaker but faster, peaking on day 5 rather than day 15. After the booster, most clones that had expanded after primary vaccination were detected again (over 95% of CD4 and more than 80% of CD8), suggesting broad maintenance of memory. Because the study included only a couple of donors, the extent to which the findings can be generalized is limited. A small share of clonotypes was detected in both CD4 and CD8 compartments, with the overlap likely arising from convergent recombination.

This clonotype occurred many times. The antigen it binds to is not known. No clone much larger than this one lies a single base away; base qualities are absent. What the treatment or condition label conveys for this sample: live attenuated yellow fever vaccine strain. Two biological replicates of bulk PBMCs were collected at each blood-draw timepoint. A standard Ficoll-Paque protocol was used to isolate PBMCs from peripheral blood. TriZol was used to extract RNA from bulk PBMCs, CD4 and CD8 fractions, and dextramer-positive and dextramer-negative fractions. Relative to germline, V is 0 bases shorter and J is 6 bases shorter, with 9 bases between their ends. According to the germline V gene (reference sequence), CDR1 reads LNHNV and CDR2 reads YYDKDF. The CDR3, cysteine through phenylalanine, is 14 amino acids long. Only the CDR3 DNA is retained, 42 bases long and in frame from the first base. TCR cDNA was made using 5'RACE template switching, a step that added a universal primer site and unique molecular identifiers. Priming of cDNA synthesis was performed from both the TCR alpha and TCR beta constant segments. Two PCR steps were used to amplify libraries, with sample barcodes and sequencing adapters being added in the second step. Sequencing of libraries was performed on Illumina HiSeq 2500 (2x100 bp) or NovaSeq (2x150 bp). The study's own analysis went as follows. MIGEC was used to demultiplex reads and collapse the reads into UMI consensus sequences, and MiXCR was used for V(D)J alignment. Clonotypes responding to the vaccine were identified with edgeR on replicate PBMC samples, with the criteria of FDR below 0.01 and a log2 fold change above 5 up to day 15. Bulk clonotypes were assigned CD4 or CD8 identity according to which sequenced CD4 or CD8 repertoire held them at higher abundance. Using fastp trimming at Q25 and MiXCR clonotype assembly, TCRdb reanalyzed the public sequencing data and kept in-frame beta chains. Each entry merges the rows of one CDR3 protein and shows their most common DNA and genes. What appears here as the V and J calls and clone size reflects TCRdb's work, not the paper's. The table for this sample lists 500,000 to 650,000 distinct CDR3 sequences; over 9% of them were counted only once. Approximately 15% of the sample belongs to the ten largest clones.

The starting material was PBMCs, obtained on the day of the yellow fever booster vaccination. Rearrangement joined TRBV15 to TRBJ1-5; no D gene can be assigned with confidence. The clonotype originates from a man aged 25 to 40 who received the YFV17D yellow fever vaccine. The nucleotide sequence is TGTGCCACCAGCAGAGATTCCGGTGTTCAGCCCCAGCATTTT. Translated, it reads CATSRDSGVQPQHF.